Following are 18 T cell receptor beta chains from one sample sequenced in a study of T cell changes during pregnancy in multiple sclerosis. Profiled with immunoSEQ multiplex PCR; TCRdb holds only in-frame clones, not every one. The sample lists approximately 93,000 clones, approximately 90% seen once, with roughly 2% in the top ten. The sequenced sample was peripheral blood, obtained in the first trimester of pregnancy. These TCRs come from a female donor in good health, enrolled as a control in a pregnancy study.

The J gene is TRBJ2-7, the V gene TRBV7-2, with a weak D call TRBD1 (6 bases). V lost 0 bases and J lost 0, with 6 bases in between. Germline-derived CDR1 and CDR2 are SGHTA and FQGNSA. The length of the CDR3 is 14 residues. The CDR3 spells CASSLADSSYEQYF. CDR3 nucleotides: TGTGCCAGCAGCTTAGCGGACAGCTCCTACGAGCAGTACTTC.

In this sample, this clone turned up once. The rearrangement joins TRBV30 to TRBJ1-1; 7 bases match TRBD1. The J segment lost 6 bases and the V segment lost 8 bases, leaving 9 bases of the junction unmatched. The CDR3 spans 12 residues. Germline V gene lookup returns CDR1 GTSNPN and CDR2 SVGIG (reference sequence). The DNA for the CDR3 is TGTGCCCGGGACAGATCGGGCGCTGAAGCTTTCTTT. Its translation: CARDRSGAEAFF.

V and J are TRBV2 and TRBJ2-1, with 9 bases identical to TRBD2. CDR1 and CDR2 from the germline V gene are SNHLY and FYNNEI. The length of the CDR3 is 14 residues. Losses at the gene ends were 5 bases for V and 9 bases for J; bases not matched to a gene: 8. The CDR3 is CASSWNSGGAEQFF. The CDR3 DNA reads as TGTGCCAGCAGTTGGAATAGCGGGGGCGCTGAGCAGTTCTTC.

This clone appeared once. The gene calls are TRBV21-1 and TRBJ1-3; the DNA was not used to check the table's D call, TRBD1. TRBV21-1 is a recognized pseudogene. CDR3 size: 14 residues. DNA of the CDR3: TGTGCCAGCAGCAACGGGGACAGAGGAAACACCATATATTTT. It specifies CASSNGDRGNTIYF.

The V and J genes are TRBV2 and TRBJ2-5; D not resolved. Germline V CDR1 and CDR2: SNHLY, FYNNEI. CDR3 length: 11 residues. V dropped 5 bases and J dropped 7 bases, with 8 bases sitting between them. The CDR3 bases are TGTGCCAGCAGTTATCAGGTGACCCAGTACTTC. Its protein product is CASSYQVTQYF.

The chain uses TRBV2 and TRBJ2-1, with D possibly TRBD1 on 6 matching bases. The V and J ends lost 6 bases and 10 bases respectively, with 16 bases between them. CDR3 length equals 13 residues. CDR1 is SNHLY, CDR2 FYNNEI, per germline. The CDR3 nucleotides read TGTGCCAGCAGAATTCTACAGGGCGGGGAGCAGTTCTTC. Translating gives CASRILQGGEQFF.

V is TRBV7-2 and J is TRBJ2-1, with TRBD2 matching 8 bases. V lost 0 bases to trimming and J lost 0 bases; unmatched junction nucleotides: 7. This CDR3 spans 18 amino acids. The germline V gene has CDR1 SGHTA and CDR2 FQGNSA. The CDR3 here is CASSLALTSDSSYNEQFF. The CDR3, as DNA: TGTGCCAGCAGCTTAGCGTTGACTAGCGATAGCTCCTACAATGAGCAGTTCTTC.

V is TRBV7-2 and J is TRBJ2-3; D uncertain. This CDR3 has 16 residues. Germline V gives CDR1 SGHTA, CDR2 FQGNSA. Between the trimmed V and J ends, which lost 1 base and 0 bases, there was a span of 11 bases. This CDR3 is CASSLDSPYSTDTQYF. In nucleotides, the CDR3 is TGTGCCAGCAGCTTAGACTCTCCCTATAGCACAGATACGCAGTATTTT.

This clone has just one count. The J gene is TRBJ2-2, the V gene TRBV9; 7 nucleotides match TRBD1. The CDR3 sequence is 16 residues long. Germline-derived CDR1 and CDR2 are SGDLS and YYNGEE. Losses at the gene ends were 0 bases for V and 6 bases for J; bases not matched to a gene: 8. The CDR3 loop is CASSVVPEGAAGELFF. The CDR3 DNA reads TGTGCCAGCAGCGTAGTTCCCGAGGGGGCGGCCGGGGAGCTGTTTTTT.

The CDR3 nucleotides are TGTGCCAGCAGCTTAAGGACAGGGAAAGATGGCTACACCTTC. It yields the protein CASSLRTGKDGYTF. This chain joins TRBV5-6 and TRBJ1-2; TRBD1 matches 8 bases. V lost 2 bases and J lost 6; bases outside the gene matches: 6. CDR1 SGHDT and CDR2 YYEEEE come from the germline V gene. The CDR3 is made up of 14 amino acids.

The CDR3 DNA follows: TGCGCCAGCAGCCAAGATGGGCAGGGCGGATATTCACCCCTCCACTTT. It yields the protein CASSQDGQGGYSPLHF. The chain links TRBV4-1 to TRBJ1-6, with a possible D match to TRBD1 (5 bases). The V end was cut by 0 bases, the J end by 8 bases, with 14 bases between. The germline V gene has CDR1 MGHRA and CDR2 YSYEKL. This CDR3 is built from 16 residues.

V usage is TRBV29-1 and J usage is TRBJ1-1, with 9 bases matching TRBD1. Germline-derived CDR1 and CDR2 are SQVTM and ANQGSEA. There are 13 residues in the CDR3. V was clipped by 7 bases and J by 4 bases; unmatched bases: 7. The CDR3 nucleotides are TGCAGCGCTCGACAGGGGGGGGGCACTGAAGCTTTCTTT. Translation: CSARQGGGTEAFF.

The J gene is TRBJ2-1, the V gene TRBV14; D is possibly TRBD2 (5 bases). In germline, CDR1 is SGHDN, CDR2 FVKESK. The CDR3 spans 15 residues. V was shortened by 0 bases and J by 7 bases, with 13 bases between the two germline ends. DNA of the CDR3: TGTGCCAGCAGCCAAGACGGCGGGCGTCCAAATGAGCAGTTCTTC. Its protein product is CASSQDGGRPNEQFF.

The chain links TRBV4-3 to TRBJ1-4; unclear D gene. Germline lookup yields CDR1 LGHNA and CDR2 YSLEER. The CDR3 contains 16 residues. V gave up 0 bases and J gave up 3 bases, with 11 bases separating them. CDR3 in DNA: TGCGCCAGCAGCCAAGACCTGGCCAGTCCTAATGAAAAACTGTTTTTT. Translating gives CASSQDLASPNEKLFF.

This rearrangement joins TRBV4-1 to TRBJ1-2; D might be TRBD1 (5 bases). CDR3 length: 15 residues. The V gene lost 1 base and the J gene lost 8 bases, with 17 bases spanning the gap. Germline-derived CDR1 and CDR2 are MGHRA and YSYEKL. CDR3 in amino acids: CASSQVGRERDGYTF. Here the CDR3 DNA reads TGCGCCAGCAGCCAAGTGGGACGGGAGAGGGACGGCTACACCTTC.

The chain employs TRBV20-1 and TRBJ1-1, with D perhaps matching TRBD1 (6 bases). CDR3 length: 10 residues. In germline, CDR1 is DFQATT, CDR2 SNEGSKA (reference sequence). CDR3 residues: CRDSNTEAFF. CDR3 in DNA: TGCAGGGACAGCAACACTGAAGCTTTCTTT.

The genes are TRBV7-9 and TRBJ2-3, with a tentative D call TRBD2 (6 bases). Trimming removed 1 base at V and 5 bases at J, with 7 bases between. Germline CDR1 reads SEHNR; CDR2 reads FQNEAQ (reference sequence). This CDR3 region has 13 residues. The CDR3 sequence is CASSLDGRDTQYF. CDR3 coding DNA: TGTGCCAGCAGCTTAGACGGGAGAGATACGCAGTATTTT.

In DNA, the CDR3 is TGTGCCAGCAGTTCAGGGGCCAGGTCCACAGATACGCAGTATTTT. Protein sequence: CASSSGARSTDTQYF. The rearrangement joins TRBV28 to TRBJ2-3, with D possibly TRBD1 on 6 matching bases. CDR3 length: 15 residues. V shed 4 bases and J shed 2 bases, with 13 bases lying between them. Germline lookup yields CDR1 MDHEN and CDR2 SYDVKM.